The clone carrying this T cell receptor (beta chain) was observed many times. This CDR3 spans 18 amino acids. Trimming at V came to 2 bases and at J to 2 bases, leaving 10 bases not matched to a gene. Germline CDR1 reads SGHNT; CDR2 reads YYREEE (reference sequence). This specimen comes from a study of regulatory T cells in long-lasting Graves disease. Time point given: newly diagnosed GD, antithyroid drugs for less than 3 months. The TCR library was made from RNA extracted from PBMCs. According to the study, TCR beta libraries were built with iRepertoire HTBI primers and CDR3-region Arm-PCR. TCRdb redid the calling of the multiplex PCR reads with MiXCR, one entry per CDR3 protein. The sample lists hundreds of thousands of distinct CDR3 sequences, around 15% seen once, with 25% to 30% in the top ten. Separately, the same data were catalogued under a study of T cells in Graves' hyperthyroidism and ophthalmopathy.

The sequence came from a middle-aged man with Graves disease. V usage is TRBV5-4 and J usage is TRBJ2-5; the match to TRBD1 covers 12 bases. The sequenced sample was peripheral blood mononuclear cells (PBMCs), obtained at new diagnosis, from a patient treated with antithyroid drugs. DNA of the CDR3: TGTGCCAGCAGCTTTGCCGGGACAGGGGGCGTTCGACAAGAGACCCAGTACTTC. Translation gives CASSFAGTGGVRQETQYF.